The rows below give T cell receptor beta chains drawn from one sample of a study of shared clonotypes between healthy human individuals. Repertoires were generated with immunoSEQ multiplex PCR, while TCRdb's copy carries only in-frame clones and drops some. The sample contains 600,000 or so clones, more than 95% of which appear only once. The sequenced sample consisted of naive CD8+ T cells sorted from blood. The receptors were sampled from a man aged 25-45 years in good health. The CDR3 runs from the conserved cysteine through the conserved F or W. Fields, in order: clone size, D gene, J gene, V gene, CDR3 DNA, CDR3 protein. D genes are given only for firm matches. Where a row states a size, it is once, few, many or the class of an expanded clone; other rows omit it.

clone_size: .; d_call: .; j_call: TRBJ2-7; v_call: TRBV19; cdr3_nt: TGTGCCAGTAGTTTAATGGGTCAGGGGCACTACGAGCAGTACTTC; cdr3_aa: CASSLMGQGHYEQYF
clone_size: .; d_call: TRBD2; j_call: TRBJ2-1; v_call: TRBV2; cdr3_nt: TGTGCCAGCAGTGAAGAGACTGACCCGGGACTAGCGGGGAGAAGCTCCTACAATGAGCAGTTCTTC; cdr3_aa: CASSEETDPGLAGRSSYNEQFF
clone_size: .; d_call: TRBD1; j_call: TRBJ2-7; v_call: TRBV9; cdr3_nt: TGTGCCAGCAGCTCAGATTCCGCCGGGACAGGAGCCTACGAGCAGTACTTC; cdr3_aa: CASSSDSAGTGAYEQYF
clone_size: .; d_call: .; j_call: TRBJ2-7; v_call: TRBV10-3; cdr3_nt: TGTGCCATCACCTCGGACCCAGGAGCCGCCTACGAGCAGTACTTC; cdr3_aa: CAITSDPGAAYEQYF
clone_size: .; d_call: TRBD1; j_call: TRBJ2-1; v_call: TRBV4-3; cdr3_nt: TGCGCCAGCAGCCACGGGACAGGGAGGGACAATGAGCAGTTCTTC; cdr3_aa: CASSHGTGRDNEQFF
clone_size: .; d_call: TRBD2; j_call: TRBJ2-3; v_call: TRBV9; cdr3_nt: TGTGCCAGCAGCGTAGCTGGCGCGGGAGGAATAACAGATACGCAGTATTTT; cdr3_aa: CASSVAGAGGITDTQYF
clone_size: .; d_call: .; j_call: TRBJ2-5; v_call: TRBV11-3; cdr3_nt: TGTGCCAGCAGCCGCGGAGGTTTTGAGACCCAGTACTTC; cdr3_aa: CASSRGGFETQYF
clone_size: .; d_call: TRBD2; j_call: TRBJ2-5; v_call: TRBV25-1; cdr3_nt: TGTGCCAGCAGGCGGGGGGAGACCCAGTACTTC; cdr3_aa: CASRRGETQYF
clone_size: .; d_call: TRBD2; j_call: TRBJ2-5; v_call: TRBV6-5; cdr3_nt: TGTGCCAGCAGTTACCTCGCGGGAGGGGGAGAGACCCAGTACTTC; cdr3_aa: CASSYLAGGGETQYF
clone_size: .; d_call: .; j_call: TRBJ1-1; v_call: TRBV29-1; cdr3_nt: TGCAGCGCCGTTGGGAACACTGAAGCTTTCTTT; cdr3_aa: CSAVGNTEAFF
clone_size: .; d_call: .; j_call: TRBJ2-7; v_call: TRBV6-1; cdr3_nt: TGTGCCAGCAGTGACCGGACAGCCTCCTACGAGCAGTACTTC; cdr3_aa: CASSDRTASYEQYF
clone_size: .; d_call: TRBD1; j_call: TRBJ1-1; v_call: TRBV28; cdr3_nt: TGTGCCAGCAGTCCACTCGTCCTAATCCGACAGGGGAAGTGGACTGAAGCTTTCTTT; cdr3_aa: CASSPLVLIRQGKWTEAFF
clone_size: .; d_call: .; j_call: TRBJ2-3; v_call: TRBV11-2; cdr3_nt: TGTGCCAGCAGCTTAGGGGCAGGAACAGATACGCAGTATTTT; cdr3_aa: CASSLGAGTDTQYF
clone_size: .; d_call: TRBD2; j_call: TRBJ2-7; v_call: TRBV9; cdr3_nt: TGTGCCAGCAGCCGCGGGAGTAGCATCTACGAGCAGTACTTC; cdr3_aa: CASSRGSSIYEQYF
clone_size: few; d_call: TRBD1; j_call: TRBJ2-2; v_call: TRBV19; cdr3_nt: TGTGCCAGTAGGGACAGGGGAAAACGCCCCGGGGAGCTGTTTTTT; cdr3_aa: CASRDRGKRPGELFF
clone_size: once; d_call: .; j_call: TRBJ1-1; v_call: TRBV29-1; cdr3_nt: TGCAGCGTTGAAGGGACGGAAGCACCGAACACTGAAGCTTTCTTT; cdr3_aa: CSVEGTEAPNTEAFF
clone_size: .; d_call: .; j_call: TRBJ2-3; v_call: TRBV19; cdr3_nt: TGTGCCAGTAGTATAGTTGGGCTAGTGGGTTCAAATACGCAGTATTTT; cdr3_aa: CASSIVGLVGSNTQYF
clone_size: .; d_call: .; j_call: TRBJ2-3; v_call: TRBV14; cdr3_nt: TGTGCCAGCAGCCTAGTTCGGACAGATACGCAGTATTTT; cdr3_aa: CASSLVRTDTQYF
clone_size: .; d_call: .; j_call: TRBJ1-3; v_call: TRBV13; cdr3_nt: TGTGCCAGCACCCACTCTGGAAACACCATATATTTT; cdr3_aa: CASTHSGNTIYF
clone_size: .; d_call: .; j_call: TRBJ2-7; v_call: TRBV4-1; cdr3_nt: TGCGCCAGCAGCCAAGCTGGGGTCGAGCAGTACTTC; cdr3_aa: CASSQAGVEQYF
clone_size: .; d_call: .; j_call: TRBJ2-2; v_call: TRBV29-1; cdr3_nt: TGCAGCGTTGTATGGGACGCGAACACCGGGGAGCTGTTTTTT; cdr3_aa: CSVVWDANTGELFF
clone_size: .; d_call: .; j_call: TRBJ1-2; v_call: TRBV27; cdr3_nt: TGTGCCAGCAGCAGAGGGGATGGCTACACCTTC; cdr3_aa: CASSRGDGYTF
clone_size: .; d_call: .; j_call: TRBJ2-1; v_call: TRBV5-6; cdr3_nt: TGTGCCAGCAGCTTAGGCTCCTACAATGAGCAGTTCTTC; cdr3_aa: CASSLGSYNEQFF
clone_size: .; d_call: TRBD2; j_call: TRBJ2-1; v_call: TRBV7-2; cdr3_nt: TGTGCCAGCAGCTTAGTTCTTGAGCGGGAGCTGTTCTTC; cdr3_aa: CASSLVLERELFF
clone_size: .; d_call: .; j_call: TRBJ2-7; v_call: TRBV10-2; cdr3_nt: TGCGCCGTCAAGGGTAGGGACTACGAGCAGTACTTC; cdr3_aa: CAVKGRDYEQYF
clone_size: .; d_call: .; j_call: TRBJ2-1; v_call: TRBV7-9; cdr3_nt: TGTGCCAGCAGCTTAATAGGGTTGGGTCGGGTCAACAATGAGCAGTTCTTC; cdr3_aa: CASSLIGLGRVNNEQFF
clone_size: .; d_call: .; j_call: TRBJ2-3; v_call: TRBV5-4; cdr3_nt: TGTGCCAGCAGCTTGGAGCAGGGGTTAGATACGCAGTATTTT; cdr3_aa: CASSLEQGLDTQYF
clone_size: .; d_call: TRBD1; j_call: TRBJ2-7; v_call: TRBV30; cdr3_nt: TGTGCCTGGACGGATGGGACAGGTGACTACGAGCAGTACTTC; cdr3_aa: CAWTDGTGDYEQYF
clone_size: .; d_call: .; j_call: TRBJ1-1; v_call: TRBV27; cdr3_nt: TGTGCCAACGATACAGGGCCCCACACTGAAGCTTTCTTT; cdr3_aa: CANDTGPHTEAFF
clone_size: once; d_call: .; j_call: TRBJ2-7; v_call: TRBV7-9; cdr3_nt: TGTGCCAGCCAACACCCGGGACTTTGGGCTCCGAACTTC; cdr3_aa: CASQHPGLWAPNF
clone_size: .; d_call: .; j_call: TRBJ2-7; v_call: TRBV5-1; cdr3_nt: TGCGCCAGGAGGGAACAGTACTACGAGCAGTACTTC; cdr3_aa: CARREQYYEQYF
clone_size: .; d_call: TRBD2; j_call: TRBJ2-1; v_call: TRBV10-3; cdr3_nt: TGTGCCATCAGTGACAGACTAGCGGGAGAGGGGTACAATGAGCAGTTCTTC; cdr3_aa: CAISDRLAGEGYNEQFF
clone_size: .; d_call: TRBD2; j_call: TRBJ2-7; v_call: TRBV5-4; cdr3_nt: TGTGCCAGCAGCTTGGAGCCTAGCGGGAGTTACGAGCAGTACTTC; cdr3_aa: CASSLEPSGSYEQYF
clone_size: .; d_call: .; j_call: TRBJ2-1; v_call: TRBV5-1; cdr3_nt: TGCGCCAGCAGCTTGTGGCAGGGTAATGAGCAGTTCTTC; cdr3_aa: CASSLWQGNEQFF
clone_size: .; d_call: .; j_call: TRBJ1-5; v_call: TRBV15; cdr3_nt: TGTGCCACCTCGAGAAACATAGATAGCAATCAGCCCCAGCATTTT; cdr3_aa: CATSRNIDSNQPQHF
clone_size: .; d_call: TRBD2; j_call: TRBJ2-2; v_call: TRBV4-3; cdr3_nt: TGCGCCAGCAGCCAAGTCCTAGCGGGAGACACCGGGGAGCTGTTTTTT; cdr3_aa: CASSQVLAGDTGELFF
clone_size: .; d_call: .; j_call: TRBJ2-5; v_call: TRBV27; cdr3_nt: TGTGCCAGCAGTTTATCGTGGGGCGCCGGTGGGACCCAGTACTTC; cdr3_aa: CASSLSWGAGGTQYF
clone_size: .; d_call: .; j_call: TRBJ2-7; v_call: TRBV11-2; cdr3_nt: TGTGCCAGCAGCCTGACCGTAAAAGGCTACGAGCAGTACTTC; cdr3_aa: CASSLTVKGYEQYF
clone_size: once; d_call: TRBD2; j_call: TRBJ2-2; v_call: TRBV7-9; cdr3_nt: TGTGCCAGCAGCTCCACCACTAGCGGGAGGAAAACCGGGGAGCTGTTTTTT; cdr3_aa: CASSSTTSGRKTGELFF
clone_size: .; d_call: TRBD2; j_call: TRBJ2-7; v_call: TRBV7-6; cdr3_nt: TGTGCCAGCAGCCCTCGGGAGGGAAAGTATGGGGAGCAGTACTTC; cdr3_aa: CASSPREGKYGEQYF
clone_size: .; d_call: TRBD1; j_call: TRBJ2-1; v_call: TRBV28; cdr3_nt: TGTGCCAGCAGTTCAATTCCTAGGGACAGGGTCTACAATGAGCAGTTCTTC; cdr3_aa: CASSSIPRDRVYNEQFF
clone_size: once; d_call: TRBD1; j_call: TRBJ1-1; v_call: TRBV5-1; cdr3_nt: TGCGCCAGCAGCTTGGAGTCCGGGACAGGGAGGGTATATGAAGCTTTCTTT; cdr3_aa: CASSLESGTGRVYEAFF
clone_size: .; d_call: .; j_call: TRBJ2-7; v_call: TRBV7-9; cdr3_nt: TGTGCCAGCAGCTTAGTCCCTTACGAGCAGTACTTC; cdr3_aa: CASSLVPYEQYF
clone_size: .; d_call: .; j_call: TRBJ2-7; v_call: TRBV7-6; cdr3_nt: TGTGCCAGCAGCTTACTGCGGGGCTCCTACGAGCAGTACTTC; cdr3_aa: CASSLLRGSYEQYF
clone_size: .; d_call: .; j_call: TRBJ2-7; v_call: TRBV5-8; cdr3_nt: TGTGCCAGCAGCTGGGAGCGGACCTACGAGCAGTACTTC; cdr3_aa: CASSWERTYEQYF
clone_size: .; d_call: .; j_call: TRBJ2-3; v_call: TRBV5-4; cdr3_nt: TGTGCCAGCAGCTTTTCCCCGTTTGATAGCAGGAACACAGATACGCAGTATTTT; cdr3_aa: CASSFSPFDSRNTDTQYF
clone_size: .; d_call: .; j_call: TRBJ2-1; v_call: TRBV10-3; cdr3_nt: TGTGCCATCAGTGAGTCGAACGTACCACGCGTTGATGAGCAGTTCTTC; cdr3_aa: CAISESNVPRVDEQFF
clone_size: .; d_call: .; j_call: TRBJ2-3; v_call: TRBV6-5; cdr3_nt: TGTGCCAGCAGTTATTATGCCCGGGGCAGCACAGATACGCAGTATTTT; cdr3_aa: CASSYYARGSTDTQYF
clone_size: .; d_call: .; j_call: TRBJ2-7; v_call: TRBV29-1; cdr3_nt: TGCAGCGTTGAGACTGACAGTCCATACGAGCAGTACTTC; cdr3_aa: CSVETDSPYEQYF
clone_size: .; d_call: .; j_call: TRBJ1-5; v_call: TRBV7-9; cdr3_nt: TGTGCCAGCAGCGCAGTACAGGGTCTCAATCAGCCCCAGCATTTT; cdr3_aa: CASSAVQGLNQPQHF
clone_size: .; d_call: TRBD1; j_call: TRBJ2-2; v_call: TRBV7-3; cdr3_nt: TGTGCCAGCAGCTCCAGGGGGCTCGGCGGGGAGCTGTTTTTT; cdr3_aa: CASSSRGLGGELFF
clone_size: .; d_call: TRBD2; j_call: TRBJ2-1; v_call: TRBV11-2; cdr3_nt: TGTGCCAGCAGCTTAGGTATAGCGGGGGCGACCTACAATGAGCAGTTCTTC; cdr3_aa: CASSLGIAGATYNEQFF
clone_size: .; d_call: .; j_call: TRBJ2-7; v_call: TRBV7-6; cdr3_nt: TGTGCCAGCAGCTCCCCCCGGGACGGGACTCTGATCGAGCAGTACTTC; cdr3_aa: CASSSPRDGTLIEQYF
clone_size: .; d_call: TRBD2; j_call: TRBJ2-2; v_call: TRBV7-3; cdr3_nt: TGTGCCAGCAGCTTATCTCCTAGCGGGAGGCCCGGGGAGCTGTTTTTT; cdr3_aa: CASSLSPSGRPGELFF
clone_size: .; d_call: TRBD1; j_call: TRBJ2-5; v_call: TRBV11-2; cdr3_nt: TGTGCCAGCAGCTTACTTCCGGGACAGGGGGAAGAGACCCAGTACTTC; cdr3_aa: CASSLLPGQGEETQYF
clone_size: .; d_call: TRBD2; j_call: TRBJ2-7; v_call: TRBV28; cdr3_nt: TGTGCCAGCAGTTTCCCCAACGACCGAGCGGGAGACTACGAGCAGTACTTC; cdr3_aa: CASSFPNDRAGDYEQYF